This record covers a single TCR beta chain. The antigen is not known. The CDR3 is 15 residues long. V gave up 3 bases and J gave up 4 bases; unmatched junction bases: 7. CDR1 is KGHSH, CDR2 LQKENI, per germline. The data originate from a study of OX40 agonist ivuxolimab in advanced cancers. For the study at large: Patients were given ivuxolimab, an antibody that agonizes OX40 (CD134). Of the participants, over 30% had some prior anti-PD-1, anti-PD-L1 or anti-CTLA-4 therapy, which was allowed. Whole-study results and caveats: In general, CD8+ T cells held more expanded clones than CD4+ did, on average.

Data came from immunoSEQ multiplex PCR; TCRdb stores just in-frame clones and leaves some out. The sample gives tens of thousands of clones, approximately 80% of which show up once; 1.1% is in the top ten. This receptor was taken from an adult with an advanced solid tumor such as melanoma, head and neck, liver or kidney cancer. This sequence joins TRBV18 and TRBJ1-2; 8 bases fit TRBD1. This material consisted of CD4+ or CD8+ T cells sorted from blood, taken in a trial of the OX40 agonist ivuxolimab. CDR3 region: CASSPDGQGRYGYTF. The CDR3 bases are TGTGCCAGCTCACCGGACGGACAGGGCCGCTATGGCTACACCTTC.